One and the same sample provided the 2 T cell receptor beta chains below, sequenced in a study of vaccination and CD4 T cells after COVID-19. Treatment meaning: approximately 9-day PBMC culture with coronavirus spike peptide pools or control peptides (ViraFEST assay). Their target antigens are unknown. The Oncomine TCR Beta short-read assay sequenced DNA from cultured CD4+ T cells. TCRdb reprocessed the PCR reads with MiXCR, giving one entry per CDR3 protein. This table holds some 20,000 distinct CDR3 sequences, 47% found once. Sequencing input: cultured CD4+ T cells from blood. All receptors come from a human donor with COVID-19.

The chain is built from TRBV12-3 or TRBV12-4 and TRBJ1-5, with D possibly being TRBD1 (5 bases). This CDR3 is 14 amino acids long. Trimming cost V 3 bases and J 7 bases, with 13 bases left between them. CDR3: CASSLGPTGQPQHF. CDR3 coding DNA: TGTGCCAGCAGTTTGGGACCAACCGGGCAGCCCCAGCATTTT.

V is TRBV24-1 and J is TRBJ2-7; D remains ambiguous. The germline V and J ends were trimmed by 4 bases and 1 base, with 4 bases remaining between them. The germline gives CDR1 KGHDR, CDR2 SFDVKD. The CDR3 extends over 12 amino acids. DNA for the CDR3: TGTGCCACCAGTGACACTTCCTACGAGCAGTACTTC. This encodes CATSDTSYEQYF.